This TCR beta chain was sequenced during a study of cytomegalovirus exposure and HLA in healthy donors. Study-wide context: Of approximately 400 genotyped donors, approximately 84% clustered with self-reported Caucasian donors.

J lost 4 bases, V lost 5 bases, and 5 bases had no gene match. The germline V gene encodes CDR1 SNHLY and CDR2 FYNNEI. The CDR3 covers 15 residues. PCR used 60 Vbeta primers and 13 Jbeta primers. How the authors handled the data: In a later analysis, of tens of millions of unique beta chains, around 11 million appeared in at least two donors. Data came from immunoSEQ multiplex PCR; TCRdb stores just in-frame clones and leaves some out. The D gene and trimming were derived from the DNA, and the V and J assignments and clone size from that table. The table lists approximately 90,000 clones, under 85% of them singletons.

Sequencing used PBMCs. The TCR originated in a male donor in good health and CMV-seronegative. The rearrangement uses TRBV2 and TRBJ2-1; 10 nucleotides align to TRBD2. The CDR3 is CASSRTSGIYNEQFF. The CDR3 DNA reads TGTGCCAGCAGTCGTACTAGCGGGATATACAATGAGCAGTTCTTC. Full variable domain (outside the CDR3, taken from reference TRBV2 and TRBJ2-1): EPEVTQTPSHQVTQMGQEVILRCVPISNHLYFYWYRQILGQKVEFLVSFYNNEISEKSEIFDDQFSVERPDGSNFTLKIRSTKLEDSAMYFCASSRTSGIYNEQFFGPGTRLTVL.